The T cell receptor (beta chain) described here comes from a study of T cell responses to AZD1222 COVID-19 vaccine listed by TCRdb under 2021. With respect to the entire study: A total of more than 230 trial participants underwent TCR sequencing, of whom some 210 received two doses of AZD1222 and approximately 25 received two doses of the MenACWY control vaccine. Trial participants were enrolled by age into 18-55, 56-69 and 70-plus year subgroups, with roughly 150, 30 and 60 TCR-sequenced participants respectively. Broader findings and caveats from the paper: CD4 TCRs associated with the vaccine covered the entire spike protein, and the dominant responses were in regions 160-218 and 743-854. Nearly half of unique spike-specific TCRs reportedly recognized epitopes outside regions mutated in the B.1.351 and B.1.1.7 variants. Conclusions about previously exposed vaccinees were limited because only six or seven AZD1222 recipients were SARS-CoV-2 seropositive at baseline. A significant rise in spike-specific TCR breadth and depth was observed after two AZD1222 doses relative to day 0 and relative to MenACWY recipients. The 56-69-year group was small, and its depth increase did not reach significance, likely because of low power. Because no day 14 peak-response samples were available, the repertoires could be characterized only after the peak T cell response. Participants were mostly white British and included more females than males, and it was suggested by the authors that clonal diversity may have been underestimated.

This sample's time point label indicates: about 28 days (+/-7) after the second vaccine dose. AZD1222 recipients whose second dose came at about 4 weeks and those whose second dose came at about 12 weeks were combined into one group, since spike-specific TCR depth and breadth did not differ between the two schedules. Vaccinee samples were obtained from the UK trials COV001 and COV002, which included a single-blind randomized controlled phase 2/3 trial of AZD1222 (ChAdOx1 nCoV-19) in healthy adults. For TCRbeta chain sequencing, PBMC samples from trial participants were taken at day 0 and at day 28 after the second dose. As regards this clone: Its antigen remains unidentified. It has no much larger one-base neighbor in the sample; base qualities were not kept.

The CDR3 regions of human TCRbeta chains were analyzed by immunosequencing. Processing in the source paper ran as follows. TCRs in the repertoires were matched against a reference library of SARS-CoV-2-specific TCRs that had been generated with the MIRA antigen-specificity platform. Breadth was defined as the fraction of unique TCRs that were SARS-CoV-2-associated, and depth was defined as the fraction of total T cells that were SARS-CoV-2-associated. Using the MIRA data, each spike-specific TCR was assigned both to the spike region to which the TCR was reactive and to a CD4 or CD8 class. Log10-transformed breadth and depth values were compared by one-way ANOVA with Sidak's multiple comparisons tests. TCRdb took this table from immuneACCESS and kept in-frame rearrangements with V and J called. Such tables lack part of the clones; where checked against another copy, unresolved V genes explain under half of the gap, and the rest is unexplained. The V and J calls and clone size come from that table; D and trimming were worked out from the DNA. The sample table shows 40,000 to 55,000 clones, and approximately 83% are seen once. The ten largest clones capture 6.5% to 8.5% of the sample.

CDR1 and CDR2 are read off the germline V gene as LGHNA and YSLEER. The CDR3 numbers 16 residues from cysteine through phenylalanine. Only the CDR3 portion is preserved as DNA: 48 bases, with reading frame beginning at the first base. Trimming at the junction amounts to 1 base on V and 4 bases on J, and the germline ends lie 13 bases apart. The clonotype comes from an adult who received the AZD1222 COVID-19 vaccine. Here the sequenced sample was peripheral blood, taken 28 days after the second AZD1222 dose. This chain joins TRBV4-3 to TRBJ1-4; the D gene is perhaps TRBD1, from 5 matching bases. CDR3 sequence: CASSQAAGLRNEKLFF. The sequenced DNA is TGCGCCAGCAGCCAAGCCGCAGGGTTGCGTAATGAAAAACTGTTTTTT.